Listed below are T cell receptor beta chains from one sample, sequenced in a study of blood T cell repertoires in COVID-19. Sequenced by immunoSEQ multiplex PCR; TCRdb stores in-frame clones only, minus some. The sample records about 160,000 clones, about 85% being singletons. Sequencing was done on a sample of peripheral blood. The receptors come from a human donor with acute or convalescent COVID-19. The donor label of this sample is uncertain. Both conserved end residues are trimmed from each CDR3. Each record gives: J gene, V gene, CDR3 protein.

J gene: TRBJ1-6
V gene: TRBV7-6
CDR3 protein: ASSSNRDTNSPLH

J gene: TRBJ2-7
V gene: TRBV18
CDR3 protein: ASSPRTGAREQY

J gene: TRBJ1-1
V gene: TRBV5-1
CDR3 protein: ASSATVATEAF

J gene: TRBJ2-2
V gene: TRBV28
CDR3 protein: ASSRGPTGELF

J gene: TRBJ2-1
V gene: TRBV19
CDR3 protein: ASSKTGGNEQF

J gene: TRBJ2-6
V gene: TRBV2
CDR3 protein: ASLPEAPGANVLT

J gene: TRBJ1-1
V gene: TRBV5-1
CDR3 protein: ASRKGGENTEAF

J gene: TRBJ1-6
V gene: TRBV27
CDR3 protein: ASSLLSGTGVVGSYNSPLH

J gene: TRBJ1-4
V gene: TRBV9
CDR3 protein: ASSPDGGWGRTNEKLF

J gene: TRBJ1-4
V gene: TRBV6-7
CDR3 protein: ASSYRGPNEKLF

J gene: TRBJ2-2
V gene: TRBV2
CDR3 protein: ASRDREIGELF

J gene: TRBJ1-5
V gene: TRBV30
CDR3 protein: AWDGDSNQPQH

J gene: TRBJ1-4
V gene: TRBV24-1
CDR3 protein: AAGKKGGFGEKLF

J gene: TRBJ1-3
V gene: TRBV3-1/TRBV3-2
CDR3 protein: ASSQGAISGNTIY

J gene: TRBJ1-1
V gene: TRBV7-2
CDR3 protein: ASSSLPGGAEAF

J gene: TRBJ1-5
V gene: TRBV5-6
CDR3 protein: ASSPRDRGFQPQH

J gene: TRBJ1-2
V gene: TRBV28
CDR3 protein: ASSLQATYGYT

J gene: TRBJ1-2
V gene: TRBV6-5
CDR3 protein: ASSSGTVYGYT

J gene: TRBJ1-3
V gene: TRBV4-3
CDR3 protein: ASSRTGDSSGNTIY

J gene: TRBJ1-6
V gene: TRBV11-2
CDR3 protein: ASRRETPNSPLH

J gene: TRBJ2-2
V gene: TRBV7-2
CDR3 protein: ASSFRTGGPGELF

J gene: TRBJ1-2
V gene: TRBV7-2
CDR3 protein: ASTLAPRGNYGYT

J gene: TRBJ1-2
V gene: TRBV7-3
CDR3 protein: ASSSGQGADGYT

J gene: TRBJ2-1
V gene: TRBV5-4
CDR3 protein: ASSSTLQRGGHEQF